The clone carrying this T cell receptor beta chain has only a few counts. The sample belongs to a study of T cells of healthy individuals. TCRdb fed the 5' RACE reads into MiXCR, producing one record per CDR3 protein. The data show tens of thousands of distinct CDR3 sequences, about 14% seen once. The CDR3 runs to 12 residues. V was cut by 6 bases and J by 2 bases, with 10 bases left in between. Per germline, CDR1 DFQATT and CDR2 SNEGSKA (reference sequence). V is TRBV20-1 and J is TRBJ2-5, with a tentative D call TRBD2 (5 bases). The TCR originated in a human donor in good health. CDR3 in amino acids: CSAETGQETQYF. The CDR3, as DNA: TGCAGTGCCGAGACGGGGCAAGAGACCCAGTACTTC.